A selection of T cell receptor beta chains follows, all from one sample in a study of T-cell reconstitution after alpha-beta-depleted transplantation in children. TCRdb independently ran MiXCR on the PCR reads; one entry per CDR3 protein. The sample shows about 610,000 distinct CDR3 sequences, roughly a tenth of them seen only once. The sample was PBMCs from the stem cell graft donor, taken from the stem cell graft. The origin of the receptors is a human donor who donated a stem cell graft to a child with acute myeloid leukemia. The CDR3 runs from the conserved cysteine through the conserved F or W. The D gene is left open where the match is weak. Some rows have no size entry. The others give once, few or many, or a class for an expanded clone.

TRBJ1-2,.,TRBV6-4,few,TGTGCCAGCAGGGTACTTATGACCCCCGGTTCCTATGGCTACACCTTC,CASRVLMTPGSYGYTF
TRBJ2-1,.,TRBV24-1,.,TGTGCCACCAGTGCGGGGGCCGGGGAGCAGTTCTTC,CATSAGAGEQFF
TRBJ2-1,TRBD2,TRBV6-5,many,TGTGCCAGCAGTCCCCTAGCGGGCCTATACAATGAGCAGTTCTTC,CASSPLAGLYNEQFF
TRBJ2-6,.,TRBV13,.,TGTGCCAGCGCCAGGGGACAACCCTCTGGGGCCAACGTCCTGACTTTC,CASARGQPSGANVLTF
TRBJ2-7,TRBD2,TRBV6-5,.,TGTGCCAGCAGTTACTCCGGCGGTACCGGGAGGGAGCAGTACTTC,CASSYSGGTGREQYF
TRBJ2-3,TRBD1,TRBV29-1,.,TGCAGCAGGGACAGGGGTGGGGATACGCAGTATTTT,CSRDRGGDTQYF
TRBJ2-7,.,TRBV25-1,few,TGTGCCAGCAGGGGCTCAACCACCGGGGTCCGGTCATACGAGCAGTACTTC,CASRGSTTGVRSYEQYF
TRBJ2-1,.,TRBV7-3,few,TGTGCCAGCAGCTTATCCAGCGGGGGCAACAGGGGTGAGCAGTTCTTC,CASSLSSGGNRGEQFF
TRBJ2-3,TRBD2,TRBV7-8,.,TGTGCCAGCAGCTTTCTAGCGGGAGTTGGAAAAGATACGCAGTATTTT,CASSFLAGVGKDTQYF
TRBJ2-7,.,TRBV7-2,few,TGTGCCAGCAGCACCCCTCTGGAGGGACAGTCCTACGAGCAGTACTTC,CASSTPLEGQSYEQYF
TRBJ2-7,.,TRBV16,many,TGTGCCAGCAGCCAGGCAGGGGCAAGGGGTCAATCCTACGAGCAGTACTTC,CASSQAGARGQSYEQYF
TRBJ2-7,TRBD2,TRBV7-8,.,TGTGCCAGCAGCTTAGTGGGACTAGCGGGCGAGCAGTACTTC,CASSLVGLAGEQYF
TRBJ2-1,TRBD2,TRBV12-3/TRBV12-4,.,TGTGCCAGCAGGACCGGGACTAGCGGGAAGCATGAGCAGTTCTTC,CASRTGTSGKHEQFF
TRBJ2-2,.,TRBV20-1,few,TGCAGTGCTAGTGGGTGGGGCCGGGCAAACACCGGGGAGCTGTTTTTT,CSASGWGRANTGELFF
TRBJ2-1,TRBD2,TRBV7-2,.,TGTGCCAGCAGCGTCGGGACTAGCGGGAGGTTCAATGAGCAGTTCTTC,CASSVGTSGRFNEQFF
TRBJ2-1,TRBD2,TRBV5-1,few,TGCGCCAGCAAATCGACGGGACTAGCGGGTAACAATGAGCAGTTCTTC,CASKSTGLAGNNEQFF
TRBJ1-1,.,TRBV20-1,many,TGCAGTGCTAGAGACACCCTGAACACTGAAGCTTTCTTT,CSARDTLNTEAFF
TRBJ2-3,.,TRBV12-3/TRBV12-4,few,TGTGCCAGCAGTACCGGGGATAGCGGCACAGATACGCAGTATTTT,CASSTGDSGTDTQYF
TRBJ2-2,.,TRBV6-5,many,TGTGCCAGCAGTTACGGGGACCCAGCCACCGGGGAGCTGTTTTTT,CASSYGDPATGELFF
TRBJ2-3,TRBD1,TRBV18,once,TGTGCCAGCTCACCACTCCAGGGGGTCCGAAGCACAGATACGCAGTATTTT,CASSPLQGVRSTDTQYF